Described below is a single T cell receptor (beta chain) sequence and its context. The sample belongs to a study of blood T cell repertoires in COVID-19. The CDR3 length is 17 residues. The V segment lost 1 base and the J segment 10 bases; nucleotides outside the gene matches: 9. CDR1 and CDR2 from the germline V gene are LGHNA and YSLEER. Followed longitudinally, the Seattle patients had been enrolled during active infection. Original processing methods: For nucleated cells, counts were estimated from reference gene primer amplification. Measured with immunoSEQ multiplex PCR; TCRdb has only the in-frame clones, and not every one. V and J calls and clone size are copied from that table; D and trimming were computed from the DNA. The profile covers 100,000 to 150,000 clones, with about four fifths appearing a single time and approximately 18% taken by the ten largest.

This TCR came from a young man with COVID-19, enrolled during active disease. J is TRBJ2-2 and V is TRBV4-3; 13 bases line up with TRBD2. The sample taken for sequencing was peripheral blood. The CDR3 sequence is CASSQAETSGGPLELFF. The CDR3 DNA reads TGCGCCAGCAGCCAAGCCGAGACTAGCGGGGGGCCTCTGGAGCTGTTTTTT.